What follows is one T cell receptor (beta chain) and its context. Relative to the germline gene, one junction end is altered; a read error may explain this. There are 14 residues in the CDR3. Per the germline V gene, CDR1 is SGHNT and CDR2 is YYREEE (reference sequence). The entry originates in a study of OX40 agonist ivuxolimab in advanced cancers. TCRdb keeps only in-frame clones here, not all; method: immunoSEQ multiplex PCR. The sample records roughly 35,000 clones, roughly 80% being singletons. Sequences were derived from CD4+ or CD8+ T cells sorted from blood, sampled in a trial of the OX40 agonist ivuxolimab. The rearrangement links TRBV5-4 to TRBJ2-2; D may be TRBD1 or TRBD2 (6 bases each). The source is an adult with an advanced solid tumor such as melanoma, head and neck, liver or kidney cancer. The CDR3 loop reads CASSQGGLTGELFF. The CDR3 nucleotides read TGCGCCAGCAGCCAAGGGGGGCTCACCGGGGAGCTGTTTTTT.